One sample yielded the 24 T cell receptor beta chains listed below, sequenced in a study of blood T cells in healthy people across ages. A sample-barcoded 5' primer and a J-beta primer mix were used in a second PCR of roughly 6 to 11 cycles. TCRdb re-derived calls from the 5' RACE reads in MiXCR, one entry per CDR3 protein. The data show approximately 800,000 distinct CDR3 sequences, around 25% seen once. These records were also assigned to another study, of T cells of mothers and their children.

Source material: blood. The receptor set was obtained from a boy aged 5-17 years in good health.

The gene calls are TRBV29-1 and TRBJ2-5; TRBD1 or TRBD2 may be the D gene (5 bases each). The J call may be faulty, since TRBJ2-1 better matches the DNA end. Germline V gene lookup returns CDR1 SQVTM and CDR2 ANQGSEA. The CDR3 is 14 amino acids. CDR3 amino acids: CSVEDYGEGSEQFF. The CDR3, as DNA: TGCAGCGTTGAAGATTATGGAGAGGGGAGTGAGCAGTTCTTC.

The rearrangement uses TRBV5-1 and TRBJ2-5, with 11 bases lining up with TRBD2. Germline assignment: CDR1 SGHRS and CDR2 YFSETQ. The CDR3 covers 15 residues. V gave up 0 bases and J gave up 5 bases; unmatched junction bases: 3. In DNA form, the CDR3 reads TGCGCCAGCAGCTTGGAGACTAGCGGGAAGGAGACCCAGTACTTC. Amino acid sequence: CASSLETSGKETQYF.

The CDR3 protein is CASSWRGAYGYTF. The CDR3 nucleotides are TGTGCCAGCAGTTGGAGAGGGGCCTATGGCTACACCTTC. The chain links TRBV12-3 or TRBV12-4 to TRBJ1-2; D possibly corresponds to TRBD1 (5 bases). Trimming removed 4 bases from V and 4 bases from J, with 10 bases in between. The CDR3 has 13 amino acids.

The chain combines TRBV6-5 with TRBJ2-5; maybe TRBD1 (6 bases). V was shortened by 5 bases and J by 5 bases, with 12 bases between the two germline ends. The CDR3 sequence is 13 residues long. Germline assignment: CDR1 MNHEY and CDR2 SVGAGI. The CDR3 sequence is CASSHWDTETQYF. In DNA, the CDR3 is TGTGCCAGCAGTCACTGGGACACGGAGACCCAGTACTTC.

This chain uses TRBV10-3 with TRBJ2-5; no clear D gene. The CDR3 runs to 12 residues. Germline V gene sequence: CDR1 ENHRY, CDR2 SYGVKD. The V and J ends lost 5 bases and 2 bases respectively, with 6 bases between them. This CDR3 is CAISLGQETQYF. CDR3 nucleotides: TGTGCCATCAGTCTGGGGCAAGAGACCCAGTACTTC.

This clonotype was counted a single time. The chain links TRBV28 to TRBJ2-5; 10 bases agree with TRBD2. Germline assignment: CDR1 MDHEN and CDR2 SYDVKM. The J segment lost 4 bases and the V segment lost 6 bases, leaving 14 bases of the junction unmatched. The CDR3 loop spans 17 amino acids. CDR3 amino acids: CASRQLAGYSDPETQYF. The CDR3 nucleotides are TGTGCCAGCAGACAACTAGCGGGGTATTCCGACCCAGAGACCCAGTACTTC.

The chain recombines TRBV7-6 with TRBJ1-2; the D gene is possibly TRBD1 (5 bases). The germline gives CDR1 SGHVS, CDR2 FNYEAQ. CDR3 length: 12 amino acids. The V gene lost 5 bases and the J gene lost 6 bases, with 10 bases spanning the gap. Here the CDR3 DNA reads TGTGCCAGCAGCGGGGGGTTGGATGGCTACACCTTC. Translated, it gives CASSGGLDGYTF.

This clonotype has just a few counts. This chain's CDR3 is CASSLTERLEQYF. In DNA, the CDR3 is TGTGCCAGCAGCCTCACGGAGCGGCTCGAGCAGTACTTC. The V and J genes are TRBV13 and TRBJ2-7; D is possibly TRBD2 (5 bases). The CDR3 length is 13 residues. The V and J ends lost 5 bases and 6 bases respectively, with 14 bases between them. Germline V gene data show CDR1 as PRHDT and CDR2 as FYEKMQ (reference sequence).

The rearrangement links TRBV28 to TRBJ2-5; 10 nucleotides line up with TRBD1. The length of the CDR3 is 15 residues. The trim removed 6 bases at V and 3 bases at J, leaving 7 bases unmatched. Germline CDR1 is MDHEN and CDR2 is SYDVKM. In DNA, the CDR3 is TGTGCCAGCAGGGGGGGAGGGACAGGGGAAGAGACCCAGTACTTC. Amino acids: CASRGGGTGEETQYF.

A few counts support this clonotype. The chain employs TRBV28 and TRBJ1-4, with no clear D. CDR1 and CDR2 from the germline V gene are MDHEN and SYDVKM. The CDR3 sequence is 14 residues long. Trimming left V 7 bases short and J 8 bases short, with 17 bases between. CDR3 sequence reads: CASTRADVFEKLFF. Written as DNA, the CDR3 is TGTGCCAGCACCCGGGCAGACGTCTTCGAAAAACTGTTTTTT. Full variable domain (rest looked up from reference TRBV28 and TRBJ1-4): DVKVTQSSRYLVKRTGEKVFLECVQDMDHENMFWYRQDPGLGLRLIYFSYDVKMKEKGDIPEGYSVSREKKERFSLILESASTNQTSMYLCASTRADVFEKLFFGSGTQLSVL.

This clonotype was seen only once. V usage is TRBV29-1 and J usage is TRBJ2-1, with D possibly matching TRBD2 (6 bases). The CDR3 has 12 residues. The V gene lost 6 bases and the J gene lost 7 bases, with 13 bases spanning the gap. Germline CDR1 is SQVTM and CDR2 is ANQGSEA. The CDR3: CSVEGLWNEQFF. CDR3 DNA: TGCAGCGTCGAGGGACTTTGGAATGAGCAGTTCTTC.

This clonotype has more than one count but fewer than ten. The chain combines TRBV3-1 with TRBJ2-5, with D possibly matching TRBD1 (6 bases). This CDR3 region has 15 residues. Germline CDR1 and CDR2: LGHDT and YNNKEL (reference sequence). Trimming took 0 bases from V and 1 from J, leaving 9 bases between them. The DNA of the CDR3 is TGTGCCAGCAGCCAAGATCTGACAGGCCAAGAGACCCAGTACTTC. This gives the protein CASSQDLTGQETQYF.

This clonotype was counted once. This chain uses TRBV5-6 with TRBJ2-1; D uncertain. The CDR3 covers 17 residues. Per the germline V gene, CDR1 is SGHDT and CDR2 is YYEEEE. V lost 0 bases and J lost 0, with 13 bases in between. CDR3 DNA sequence: TGTGCCAGCAGCTTGGTACTCGGAATCAGCTCCTACAATGAGCAGTTCTTC. It specifies CASSLVLGISSYNEQFF.

This clonotype was recorded a few times. This chain connects TRBV20-1 to TRBJ2-4, with 10 bases matching TRBD2. V gave up 6 bases and J gave up 6 bases; unmatched junction bases: 14. The CDR3 extends over 16 amino acids. Germline values: CDR1 DFQATT, CDR2 SNEGSKA (reference sequence). The CDR3 here is CSANPTAGGPGNIQYF. CDR3 in DNA: TGCAGTGCGAATCCCACAGCGGGGGGGCCCGGAAACATTCAGTACTTC.

CDR3 sequence reads: CSARDLYYGYTF. CDR3 nucleotides: TGCAGTGCTAGGGACCTTTACTATGGCTACACCTTC. The J gene is TRBJ1-2, the V gene TRBV20-1; D gene ambiguous. The germline V and J ends were trimmed by 3 bases and 3 bases, with 8 bases remaining between them. This CDR3 has 12 residues. Germline CDR1 is DFQATT and CDR2 is SNEGSKA (reference sequence).

This clonotype was counted between two and nine times. The chain has TRBV9 and TRBJ2-1; no firm D call. This CDR3 comprises 8 residues. Per germline, CDR1 SGDLS and CDR2 YYNGEE. Between the trimmed V and J ends, which lost 4 bases and 14 bases, there was a span of 4 bases. CDR3 region: CASSHEFF. CDR3 nucleotides: TGTGCCAGCAGCCACGAGTTCTTC.

This clonotype was seen a handful of times. The rearrangement links TRBV20-1 to TRBJ1-6; D call uncertain. The CDR3 consists of 15 residues. Trimming removed 4 bases from V and 7 bases from J, with 17 bases in between. Germline V gene data show CDR1 as DFQATT and CDR2 as SNEGSKA (reference sequence). CDR3: CSANSALEVNSPLHF. The CDR3 bases are TGCAGTGCTAATTCAGCCTTGGAAGTAAATTCACCCCTCCACTTT.

This clonotype has more than one count but fewer than ten. The J gene is TRBJ1-2, the V gene TRBV28; 10 bases match TRBD1. After removal of 5 bases from V and 5 bases from J, the junction contained 11 bases not matched to a gene. This CDR3 spans 16 amino acids. Germline V gene data show CDR1 as MDHEN and CDR2 as SYDVKM. The chain's CDR3 is CASSPARTGGTYGYTF. For the CDR3, the DNA is TGTGCCAGCAGTCCAGCTCGGACAGGGGGAACTTATGGCTACACCTTC.

The V call is TRBV9, the J call TRBJ1-3; D is uncertain. V lost 0 bases and J 0 bases, leaving 10 bases between the germline ends. Germline assignment: CDR1 SGDLS and CDR2 YYNGEE. The CDR3 covers 16 residues. The CDR3 loop is CASSVGNSRSGNTIYF. CDR3 in DNA: TGTGCCAGCAGCGTAGGCAACAGTCGCTCTGGAAACACCATATATTTT.

This clonotype was counted between two and nine times. V usage is TRBV5-1 and J usage is TRBJ2-2; D perhaps matches TRBD1 (5 bases). This CDR3 is 16 amino acids long. Per germline, CDR1 SGHRS and CDR2 YFSETQ. V lost 4 bases, J lost 2 bases, and 15 bases lay in between. The CDR3 DNA sequence: TGCGCCAGCAGCCCCTGGGCAGGGTTAAACACCGGGGAGCTGTTTTTT. This encodes CASSPWAGLNTGELFF.

A word on this clonotype: As the CDR3 is not closed by the conserved phenylalanine or tryptophan, this likely results from a read error. The rearrangement joins TRBV5-1 to TRBJ2-1, with D uncertain. Germline V lookup: CDR1 SGHRS, CDR2 YFSETQ. The CDR3 totals 12 residues. V lost 1 base and J 1 base, leaving 0 bases between the germline ends. The CDR3 nucleotides are TGCGCCAGCAGCTTGTCCTACAATGAGCAGTTCTTA. Its translation is CASSLSYNEQFL.

The chain links TRBV6-4 to TRBJ1-1; D is possibly TRBD1 (6 bases). V shed 6 bases and J shed 1 base, with 15 bases lying between them. The CDR3 is 15 amino acids. Germline CDR1 is MRHNA and CDR2 is SNTAGT. CDR3 DNA sequence: TGTGCCAGCAGAGCCGAAGGGGGGCCGAACACTGAAGCTTTCTTT. Translating it yields CASRAEGGPNTEAFF.

This clonotype was detected a few times. This rearrangement joins TRBV5-6 to TRBJ2-3, with TRBD2 matching 7 bases. Germline loops: CDR1 SGHDT, CDR2 YYEEEE. This CDR3 has 16 residues. V gave up 2 bases and J gave up 5 bases; unmatched junction bases: 11. CDR3 in amino acids: CASSFPSGVSGDTQYF. The CDR3 region has the DNA TGTGCCAGCAGCTTCCCGAGCGGGGTATCGGGAGATACGCAGTATTTT.

This clonotype was observed a few times. The chain combines TRBV30 with TRBJ1-2, with D unresolved. V gave up 0 bases and J gave up 8 bases, with 13 bases separating them. Germline V gene lookup returns CDR1 GTSNPN and CDR2 SVGIG (reference sequence). CDR3 length equals 13 residues. CDR3 protein: CAWSVRAGGGYTF. The CDR3 DNA sequence: TGTGCCTGGAGTGTACGGGCGGGAGGAGGCTACACCTTC.